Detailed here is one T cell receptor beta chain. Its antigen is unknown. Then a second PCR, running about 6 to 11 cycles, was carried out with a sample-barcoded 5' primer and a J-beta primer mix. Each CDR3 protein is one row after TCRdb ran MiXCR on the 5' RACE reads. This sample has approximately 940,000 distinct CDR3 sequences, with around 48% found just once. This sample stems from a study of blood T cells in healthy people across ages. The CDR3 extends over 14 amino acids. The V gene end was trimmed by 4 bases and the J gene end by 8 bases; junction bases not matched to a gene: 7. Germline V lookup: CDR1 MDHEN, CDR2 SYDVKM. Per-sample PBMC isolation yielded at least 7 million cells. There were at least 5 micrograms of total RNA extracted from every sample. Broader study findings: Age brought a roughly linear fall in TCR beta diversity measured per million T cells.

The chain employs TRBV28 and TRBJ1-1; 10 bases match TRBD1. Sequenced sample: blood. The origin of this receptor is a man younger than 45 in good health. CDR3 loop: CASSSPGQGPEAFF. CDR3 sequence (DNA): TGTGCCAGCAGTTCACCGGGACAGGGGCCAGAAGCTTTCTTT.